Sequencing of this T cell receptor (beta chain) was carried out in a study of blood T cell repertoires in COVID-19. Looking at the study overall: Samples came from the United States, Italy and Spain, spanning acute and convalescent COVID-19.

This clone has a single count. The assay was immunoSEQ multiplex PCR, and TCRdb's table has in-frame clones only and misses some. The sample gives 250,000 or so clones, under 90% of which show up once; 3.6% is in the top ten. Germline CDR1 is SGHTA and CDR2 is FQGTGA. With 2 bases removed from V and 2 bases from J, the gap between germline ends came to 16 bases. The CDR3 is 18 amino acids. This sequence was found in a woman aged 40 to 50 who had been exposed to COVID-19. This chain uses TRBV7-3 with TRBJ2-6; D not resolved. The sequenced material came from PBMCs or T cells enriched from blood (not recorded which). The CDR3 region has the DNA TGTGCCAGCAGCTTAGTGAGAGCAAACCTCCCTGGGGCCAACGTCCTGACTTTC. It specifies CASSLVRANLPGANVLTF.